One T cell receptor beta chain is described in this entry. Its matching antigen is unknown. This sample stems from a study of shared clonotypes between healthy human individuals. Study observations and caveats: A generally larger estimated richness was seen in naive subsets than in memory subsets.

V shed 0 bases and J 4 bases; nucleotides not matched to a gene: 17. The length of the CDR3 is 20 residues. Germline assignment: CDR1 SNHLY and CDR2 FYNNEI. The method was immunoSEQ multiplex PCR; TCRdb's version includes in-frame clones alone and lacks a portion of them. The table includes under 2,500,000 clones, almost 96% detected once. The V call is TRBV2, the J call TRBJ2-3, with 9 nucleotides matching TRBD2. Sequenced input: naive CD4+ T cells sorted from blood. The subset here: CD45RA+ positively selected. This clonotype originated in a man aged 18 to 30 in good health. The CDR3 reads CASSEALRRYWASGADTQYF. DNA for the CDR3: TGTGCCAGCAGTGAAGCGCTTCGTCGGTACTGGGCTAGCGGGGCAGATACGCAGTATTTT.